The clone carrying this T cell receptor (beta chain) was recorded once. Its antigen remains unidentified. The method was immunoSEQ multiplex PCR; TCRdb's version includes in-frame clones alone and lacks a portion of them. The sample contains roughly 2.5 million clones, roughly 92% of which appear only once. The data were obtained in a study of shared clonotypes between healthy human individuals. General study results and limits: As a rule, naive subsets had a larger estimated richness than memory subsets.

The CDR3 is made up of 20 amino acids. V lost 0 bases, J lost 3 bases, and 13 bases stayed unmatched. CDR1 is SGHRS, CDR2 YFSETQ, per germline. The chain has TRBV5-1 and TRBJ2-1; 12 bases are shared with TRBD2. This TCR was sampled from a man aged 18 to 30 in good health. The material sequenced was naive CD4+ T cells sorted from blood. Sample subset: CD45RA+ positively selected. The CDR3 DNA follows: TGCGCCAGCAGCTTGGTGGCGGGGACCGGGGGACTAGCGGGCTACAATGAGCAGTTCTTC. Its translation is CASSLVAGTGGLAGYNEQFF.